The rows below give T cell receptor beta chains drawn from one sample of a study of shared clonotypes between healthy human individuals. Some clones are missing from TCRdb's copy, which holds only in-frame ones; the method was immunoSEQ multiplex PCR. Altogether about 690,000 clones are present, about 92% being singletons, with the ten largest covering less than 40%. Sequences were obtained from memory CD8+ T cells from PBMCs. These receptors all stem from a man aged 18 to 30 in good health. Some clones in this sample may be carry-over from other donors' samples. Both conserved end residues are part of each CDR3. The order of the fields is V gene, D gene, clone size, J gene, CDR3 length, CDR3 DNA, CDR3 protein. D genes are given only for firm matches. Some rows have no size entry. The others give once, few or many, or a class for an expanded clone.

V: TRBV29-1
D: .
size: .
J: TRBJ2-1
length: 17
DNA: TGCAGCGTTGACCGAACATTGGGAGACTACCTGAGGGTTGAGCAGTTCTTC
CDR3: CSVDRTLGDYLRVEQFF

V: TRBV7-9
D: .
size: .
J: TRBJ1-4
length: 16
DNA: TGTGCCAGCAGCTTAAATAGGCGAGGCCGAAATGAAAAACTGTTTTTT
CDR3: CASSLNRRGRNEKLFF

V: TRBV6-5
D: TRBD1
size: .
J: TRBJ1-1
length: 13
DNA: TGTGCCAGCAGTGGACAGGGGAACACTGAAGCTTTCTTT
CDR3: CASSGQGNTEAFF

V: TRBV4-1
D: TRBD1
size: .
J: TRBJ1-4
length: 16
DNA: TGCGCCAGCAGCCACCGGGACAGGGTTCTAAATGAAAAACTGTTTTTT
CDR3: CASSHRDRVLNEKLFF

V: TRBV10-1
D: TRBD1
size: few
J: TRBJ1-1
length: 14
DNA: TGCGCCAGCAGCGGGGGACAGACGAACACTGAAGCTTTCTTT
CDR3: CASSGGQTNTEAFF

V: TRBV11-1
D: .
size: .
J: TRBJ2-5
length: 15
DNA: TGTGCCAGCAGCACCCCCTGGACGGTCCAAGAGACCCAGTACTTC
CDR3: CASSTPWTVQETQYF

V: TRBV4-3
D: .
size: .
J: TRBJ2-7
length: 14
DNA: TGCGCCAGCAGCCCCGGGACCTGGGAGAACGAGCAGTACTTC
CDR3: CASSPGTWENEQYF

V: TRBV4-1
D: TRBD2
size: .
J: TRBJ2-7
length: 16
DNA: TGCGCCAGCAGCCAAGAAGGCAGCGGGGGCTCCTACGAGCAGTACTTC
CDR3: CASSQEGSGGSYEQYF

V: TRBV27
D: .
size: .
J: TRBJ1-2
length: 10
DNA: TGTCCAGACAGGATGTATGGCTATACCTTC
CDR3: CPDRMYGYTF

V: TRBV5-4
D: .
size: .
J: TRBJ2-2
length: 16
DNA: TGTGCCAGCAGCGCCCTGGACATCGTAGGCACCGGGGAGCTGTTTTTT
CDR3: CASSALDIVGTGELFF

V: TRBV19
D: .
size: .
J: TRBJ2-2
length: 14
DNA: TGTGCCAGTAGGGGCCTCGGGAACACCGGGGAGCTGTTTTTT
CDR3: CASRGLGNTGELFF

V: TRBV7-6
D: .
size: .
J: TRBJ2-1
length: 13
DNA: TGTGCCAGCAGCTTGCGAAGGGGTAATGAGCAGTTCTTC
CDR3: CASSLRRGNEQFF

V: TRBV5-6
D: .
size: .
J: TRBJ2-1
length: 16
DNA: TGTGCCAGCAGCTTGGATGCGGGGACCTCCTACAATGAGCAGTTCTTC
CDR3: CASSLDAGTSYNEQFF

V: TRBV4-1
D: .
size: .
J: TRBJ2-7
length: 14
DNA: TGCGCCAGCGCGGACGGAAAAAGCTCCTACGAGCAGTACTTC
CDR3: CASADGKSSYEQYF

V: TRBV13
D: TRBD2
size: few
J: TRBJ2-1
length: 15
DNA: TGTGCCAGCAGCTTAGGACTAGCGGCCTACAATGAGCAGTTCTTC
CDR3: CASSLGLAAYNEQFF

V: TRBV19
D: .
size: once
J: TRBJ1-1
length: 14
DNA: TGTGCCAGTAGACGAAAAGAAGCGAACACTGAAGCTTTCTTT
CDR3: CASRRKEANTEAFF

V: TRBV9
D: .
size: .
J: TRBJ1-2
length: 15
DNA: TGTGCCAGCAGCCCCCGCCAAACAGCATTCTATGGCTACACCTTC
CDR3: CASSPRQTAFYGYTF

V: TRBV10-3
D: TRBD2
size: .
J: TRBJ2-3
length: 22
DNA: TGTGCCATCAGTGAGTTCCCTGTCGCGGCGGCGGGAGTTATCCACGGCACAGATACGCAGTATTTT
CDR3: CAISEFPVAAAGVIHGTDTQYF

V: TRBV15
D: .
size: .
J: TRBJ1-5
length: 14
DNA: TGTGCCACCAGCAGATCACAGGAGAATCAGCCCCAGCATTTT
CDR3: CATSRSQENQPQHF

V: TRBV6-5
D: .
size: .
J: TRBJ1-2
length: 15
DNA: TGTGCCAGCAGTTACTCAGGTCAGGGAGCGGGTGGCTACACCTTC
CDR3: CASSYSGQGAGGYTF

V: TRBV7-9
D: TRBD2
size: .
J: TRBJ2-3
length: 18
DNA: TGTGCCAGCAGCTTAGCCCTGGCGCTAGCGGGAGGACCAGATACGCAGTATTTT
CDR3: CASSLALALAGGPDTQYF

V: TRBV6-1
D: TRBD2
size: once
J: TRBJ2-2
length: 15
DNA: TGTGCCAGCACCGGCGGGGGGGAGAACACCGGGGAGCTGTTTTTT
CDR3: CASTGGGENTGELFF

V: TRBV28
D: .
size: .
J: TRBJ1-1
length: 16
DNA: TGTGCCAGCAGTTCCCCGAGACAGGTTTTGGGCACTGAAGCTTTCTTT
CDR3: CASSSPRQVLGTEAFF

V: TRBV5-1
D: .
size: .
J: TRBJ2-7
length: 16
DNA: TGCGCCAGCAGCTTGGCCACGACAGTCAGCTCCTACGAGCAGTACTTC
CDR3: CASSLATTVSSYEQYF

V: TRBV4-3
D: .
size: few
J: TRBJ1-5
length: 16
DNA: TGCGCCAGCAGCCAGGGCCGTGGGGTGGCTAGGCAGCCCCAGCATTTT
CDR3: CASSQGRGVARQPQHF

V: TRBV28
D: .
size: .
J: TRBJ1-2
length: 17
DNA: TGTGCCAGCAGTTTAACGGACAGAAACCGTCTGTACTATGGCTACACCTTC
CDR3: CASSLTDRNRLYYGYTF

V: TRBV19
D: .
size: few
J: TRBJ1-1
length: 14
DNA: TGTGCCAGTAGTATAGTGCCGGGGAACACTGAAGCTTTCTTT
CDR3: CASSIVPGNTEAFF

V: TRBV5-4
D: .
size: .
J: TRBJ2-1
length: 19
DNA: TGTGCCAGCAGCTTGGGGGTAGGGGGGGAGCGGAGCTCCTACAATGAGCAGTTCTTC
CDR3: CASSLGVGGERSSYNEQFF

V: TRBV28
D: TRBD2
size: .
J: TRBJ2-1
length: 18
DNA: TGTGCCAGCAGTTTATCACTAGCGGGAGTATTTGGGGCGGATGAGCAGTTCTTC
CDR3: CASSLSLAGVFGADEQFF

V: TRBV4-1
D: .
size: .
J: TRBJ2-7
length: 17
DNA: TGCGCCAGCAGCCGGTCGACCGAGGGCTTCAGCTCCTACGAGCAGTACTTC
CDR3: CASSRSTEGFSSYEQYF

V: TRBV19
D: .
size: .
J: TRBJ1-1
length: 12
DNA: TGTGCCAGTAGCCCCTTGAACACTGAAGCTTTCTTT
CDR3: CASSPLNTEAFF

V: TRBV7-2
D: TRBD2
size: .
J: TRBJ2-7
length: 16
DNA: TGTGCCAGCAGCTTAGCAGGGACTAGCGGATCCTACGAGCAGTACTTC
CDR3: CASSLAGTSGSYEQYF

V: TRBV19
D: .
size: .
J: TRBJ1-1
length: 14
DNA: TGTGCCAGTAGTATTCGGGGGTGGCACACTGAAGCTTTCTTT
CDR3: CASSIRGWHTEAFF

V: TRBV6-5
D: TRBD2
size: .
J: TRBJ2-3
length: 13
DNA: TGTGCCTGCAGGCGGGAGGGCGCAGATACGCAGTATTTT
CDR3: CACRREGADTQYF

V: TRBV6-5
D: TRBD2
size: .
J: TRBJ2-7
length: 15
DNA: TGTGCCAGCAGGCGTCTAGCGGGAGAGGGATACGAGCAGTACTTC
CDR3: CASRRLAGEGYEQYF

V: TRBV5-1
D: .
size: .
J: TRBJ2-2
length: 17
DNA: TGCGCCAGCAGCTTGGACCTAGGACACTTCAACACCGGGGAGCTGTTTTTT
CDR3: CASSLDLGHFNTGELFF

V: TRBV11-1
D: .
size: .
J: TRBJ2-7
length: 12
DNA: TGTGCCAGCGGAGCGGCTAACTACGAGCAGTACTTC
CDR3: CASGAANYEQYF

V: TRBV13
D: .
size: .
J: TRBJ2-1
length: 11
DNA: TGTGCCAGCAGCCCACGGGGGAGCGAGTTCTTC
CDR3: CASSPRGSEFF

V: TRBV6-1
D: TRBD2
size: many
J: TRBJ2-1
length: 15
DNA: TGTGCCAGCAGTGACGGAGCGGGGCAATACAATGAGCAGTTCTTC
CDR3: CASSDGAGQYNEQFF

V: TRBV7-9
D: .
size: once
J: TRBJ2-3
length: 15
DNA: TGTGCCAGCAGCTTAACTCCGGGAGTGGCAGATACGCAGTATTTT
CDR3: CASSLTPGVADTQYF

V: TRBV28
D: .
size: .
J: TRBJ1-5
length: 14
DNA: TGTGCCAGCAGTTTGGGAACAGGGAAACAGCCCCAGCATTTT
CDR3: CASSLGTGKQPQHF

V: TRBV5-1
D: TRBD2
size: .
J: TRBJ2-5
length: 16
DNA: TGCGCCAGCAGCTTATGGTTAGCGGGAAGCCAAGAGACCCAGTACTTC
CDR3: CASSLWLAGSQETQYF

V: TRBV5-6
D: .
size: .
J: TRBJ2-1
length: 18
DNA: TGTGCCAGCAGCACTACGACGGGCGAGACCAGCTCCTACAATGAGCAGTTCTTC
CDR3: CASSTTTGETSSYNEQFF

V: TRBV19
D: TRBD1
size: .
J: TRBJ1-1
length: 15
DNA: TGTGCCAGTAGTACGCGGGACAGGGGAGGCACTGAAGCTTTCTTT
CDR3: CASSTRDRGGTEAFF

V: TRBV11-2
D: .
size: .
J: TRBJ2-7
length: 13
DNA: TGTGCCAGCAGCTTTGGGATTTCCTACGAGCAGTACTTC
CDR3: CASSFGISYEQYF

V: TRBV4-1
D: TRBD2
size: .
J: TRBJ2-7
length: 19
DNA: TGCGCCAGCAGCCAAGAGAGGTTGGCTGGACTAGTTTGTCCCTACGAGCAGTACTTC
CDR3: CASSQERLAGLVCPYEQYF

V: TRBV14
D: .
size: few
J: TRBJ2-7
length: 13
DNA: TGTGCCAGCAGCCAAGATAGAGGCTACGAGCAGTACTTC
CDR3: CASSQDRGYEQYF

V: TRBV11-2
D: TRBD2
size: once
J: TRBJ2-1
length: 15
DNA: TGTGCCAGCAGCCGTGGGACTAGCGGGAACAATGAGCAGTTCTTC
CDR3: CASSRGTSGNNEQFF

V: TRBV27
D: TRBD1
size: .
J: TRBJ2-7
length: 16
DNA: TGTGCCAGCAGTCCTAGGGTACACGACAGGGGAGGCGAGCAGTACTTC
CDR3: CASSPRVHDRGGEQYF

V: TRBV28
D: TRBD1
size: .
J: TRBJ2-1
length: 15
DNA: TGTGCCAGCAGTTTTGGGGCAGGGGGAAACAATGAGCAGTTCTTC
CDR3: CASSFGAGGNNEQFF

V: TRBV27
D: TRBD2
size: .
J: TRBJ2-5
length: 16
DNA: TGTGCCAGCAGTTTCAGTATAGGCGGGAGCCCAGAGACCCAGTACTTC
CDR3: CASSFSIGGSPETQYF

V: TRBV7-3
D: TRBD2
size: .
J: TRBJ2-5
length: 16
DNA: TGTGCCAGCAGCCTAGGGACTAGCGGGGGGCAAGAGACCCAGTACTTC
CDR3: CASSLGTSGGQETQYF

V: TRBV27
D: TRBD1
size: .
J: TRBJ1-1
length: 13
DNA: TGTGCCAGCAGGGGACAGGCGAACACTGAAGCTTTCTTT
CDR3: CASRGQANTEAFF

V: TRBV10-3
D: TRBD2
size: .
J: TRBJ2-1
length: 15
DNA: TGTGCCACCACTAGCGGACTGAGCTCCTACAATGAGCAGTTCTTC
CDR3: CATTSGLSSYNEQFF

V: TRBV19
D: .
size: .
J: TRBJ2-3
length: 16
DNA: TGTGCCAGTAGTATATCCCCCCCGACGCATCCAGATACGCAGTATTTT
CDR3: CASSISPPTHPDTQYF